The entry below describes one T cell receptor (beta chain). The antigen is undetermined. This CDR3 is 12 amino acids long. Deletions cut 8 bases from V and 8 bases from J, with 13 bases between. The germline V gene encodes CDR1 MNHEY and CDR2 SMNVEV (reference sequence). TCRdb keeps only in-frame clones here, not all; method: immunoSEQ multiplex PCR. Of under 14,000 clones listed, approximately 89% are singletons. This entry comes from a study of Tregs in tolerant kidney transplant recipients. Whole-study context: Sorted recipient Tregs were expanded on donor B cells with IL-2, restimulated day 11. Sorting of CD4+CD25+CD127- cells followed 3-day belatacept mixed lymphocyte reactions, sometimes with roughly five-day graft donor restimulation. The study, taken as a whole, reports: This study did not directly address biological reproducibility.

Specimen: Tregs from blood cultured with allogeneic cells, collected before the transplant. The J gene is TRBJ2-4, the V gene TRBV27, with a possible D match to TRBD1 (5 bases). The receptor comes from a human patient who received a combined kidney and bone marrow transplant. CDR3 coding DNA: TGTGCCAGCCCACCTAAAGGGGACATTCAGTACTTC. This gives the protein CASPPKGDIQYF.